These 18 T cell receptor beta chains came from one sample sequenced in a study of blood T cells in healthy people across ages. Primed by a sample-barcoded 5' primer and a J-beta primer mix, a second PCR proceeded for 7 to 11 cycles. TCRdb reprocessed the 5' RACE reads via MiXCR and lists one record per CDR3 protein. The repertoire includes some 930,000 distinct CDR3 sequences, approximately 32% of them detected once, and 10% sits in the top ten. In addition, the sample was reused for a study of T cells of mothers and their children.

Sequencing was done on a sample of blood. These receptors were collected from a woman aged 35 to 49 in good health.

The table lists this clonotype with many counts. The chain carries TRBV9 and TRBJ2-5, with no clear D. V was clipped by 0 bases and J by 2 bases, with 5 bases between them. Germline-derived CDR1 and CDR2 are SGDLS and YYNGEE. The length of the CDR3 is 13 residues. The DNA for the CDR3 is TGTGCCAGCAGCGTAGACAGTCAAGAGACCCAGTACTTC. Protein: CASSVDSQETQYF.

In this sample, this clonotype turned up many times. It may be a read error: a sequence one base away is much more abundant. This sequence joins TRBV29-1 and TRBJ2-7; D remains ambiguous. The CDR3 contains 13 residues. V was cut by 1 base and J by 7 bases, with 14 bases left in between. Germline loops: CDR1 SQVTM, CDR2 ANQGSEA. CDR3 region: CSVEGVSSHEQYF. Here the CDR3 DNA reads TGCAGCGTTGAAGGGGTTTCCTCCCATGAGCAGTACTTC.

This clonotype showed up many times. The chain is built from TRBV7-8 and TRBJ2-3; 8 nucleotides match TRBD1. The germline gives CDR1 SGHVS, CDR2 FQNEAQ. This CDR3 is built from 13 residues. The junction had 6 bases not matched to a gene; V was cut back by 10 bases and J by 3 bases. CDR3 sequence (DNA): TGTGCCACGGGGACAGGAGAGACAGATACGCAGTATTTT. Its protein product is CATGTGETDTQYF.

In DNA, the CDR3 is TGTGCCAGCAGTGGGGACGGATCGAATGAAAAACTGTTTTTT. Translated: CASSGDGSNEKLFF. The chain recombines TRBV25-1 with TRBJ1-4; D may be TRBD1 (5 bases). The CDR3 is 14 residues long. Per germline, CDR1 MGHDK and CDR2 SYGVNS. V lost 4 bases, J lost 5 bases, and 11 bases lay in between.

This chain connects TRBV5-1 to TRBJ1-1, with unresolved D. This CDR3 has 13 amino acids. V dropped 4 bases and J dropped 5 bases, with 12 bases sitting between them. CDR1 SGHRS and CDR2 YFSETQ come from the germline V gene. The CDR3 reads CASSVIEGTEAFF. Written as DNA, the CDR3 is TGCGCCAGCAGCGTGATCGAAGGAACTGAAGCTTTCTTT.

As regards this clonotype: The germline gene is not matched at one end of the junction; a read error may be the cause. The rearrangement links TRBV12-3 or TRBV12-4 to TRBJ1-6; D is unclear. The CDR3 covers 15 residues. The CDR3 loop is CAGSLGRQPNSPLHF. As DNA, the CDR3 is TGTGCCGGCAGTTTGGGCCGGCAACCTAATTCACCCCTCCACTTT.

A word on this clonotype: A much larger clone lies one base from this, so it may be a read error. The chain employs TRBV12-3 or TRBV12-4 and TRBJ2-1; D perhaps matches TRBD1 (6 bases). The CDR3 is 14 amino acids. The CDR3 here is CAQMNRGTNYEQFF. DNA for the CDR3: TGTGCTCAAATGAATAGGGGGACCAACTACGAGCAGTTCTTC.

V usage is TRBV20-1 and J usage is TRBJ2-6; TRBD2 aligns across 8 bases. J lost 0 bases, V lost 5 bases, and 12 bases had no gene match. CDR1 and CDR2 from the germline V gene are DFQATT and SNEGSKA (reference sequence). The CDR3 spans 18 residues. CDR3: CSAGSGLGRRSGANVLTF. Written as DNA, the CDR3 is TGCAGTGCTGGTTCGGGACTAGGTAGACGCTCTGGGGCCAACGTCCTGACTTTC.

This clonotype was seen many times. This chain uses TRBV4-2 with TRBJ2-3, with a tentative D call TRBD2 (7 bases). This CDR3 spans 15 amino acids. CDR1 LGHNA and CDR2 YNFKEQ come from the germline V gene. Trimming shortened V by 0 bases and J by 8 bases, and 15 bases separated the two germline ends. The chain's CDR3 is CASSQDLGGGVTQYF. CDR3 DNA sequence: TGTGCCAGCAGCCAAGATCTAGGGGGGGGGGTTACGCAGTATTTT.

The J gene is TRBJ2-2, the V gene TRBV4-2, with D possibly TRBD2 on 5 matching bases. Per germline, CDR1 LGHNA and CDR2 YNFKEQ. This CDR3 contains 15 residues. The germline V and J ends were trimmed by 0 bases and 7 bases, with 12 bases remaining between them. The CDR3: CASSQEPSKDGELFF. The CDR3 DNA sequence: TGTGCCAGCAGCCAAGAGCCTAGCAAAGACGGGGAGCTGTTTTTT.

This clonotype appeared a few times. One base away lies a much larger clone, so this may be a sequencing read error. This chain links TRBV7-2 with TRBJ2-1; unclear D gene. The DNA matches TRBJ2-7 better at its end, which makes the J call doubtful. The CDR3 loop spans 15 amino acids. The V gene's germline CDR1 is SGHTA and CDR2 FQGNSA. The CDR3 bases are TGTGCCAGCAGCCAGCGAAGCAGCTCCTACAATGAGCAGTACTTC. This sequence encodes CASSQRSSSYNEQYF.

A few counts support this clonotype. J is TRBJ1-6 and V is TRBV4-2, with TRBD1 as a possible D gene (6 bases). This CDR3 contains 15 residues. V lost 6 bases and J lost 5, with 14 bases in between. Germline assignment: CDR1 LGHNA and CDR2 YNFKEQ. The CDR3 reads CASRGGGSDNSPLHF. In nucleotides, the CDR3 is TGTGCCAGCAGGGGGGGCGGCAGCGATAATTCACCCCTCCACTTT.

Comments on this clonotype: This sequence may be a read error, since a much larger clone differs from it by one base. V gene TRBV4-1 combines with J gene TRBJ2-7, with D possibly TRBD2 on 7 matching bases. The end of the DNA fits TRBJ2-5 better, so the J call may be wrong. CDR3 length: 15 amino acids. Germline-derived CDR1 and CDR2 are MGHRA and YSYEKL. CDR3 loop: CASSQVKGGQETQYF. For the CDR3, the DNA is TGCGCCAGCAGCCAAGTCAAGGGGGGGCAAGAGACCCAGTACTTC.

This clonotype was counted at least ten times. The V and J genes are TRBV12-3 or TRBV12-4 and TRBJ2-7, with D perhaps matching TRBD1 (6 bases). The CDR3 extends over 16 amino acids. Trimming stripped 3 bases from V and 0 bases from J, with 15 bases between. CDR3 DNA sequence: TGTGCCAGCAGTTTTGCCCAGGGGCTCCCCTCCTACGAGCAGTACTTC. This gives the protein CASSFAQGLPSYEQYF.

This clonotype occurred many times. CDR3 protein: CSVEVRGPYEQYF. In DNA form, the CDR3 reads TGCAGCGTTGAAGTCAGGGGGCCCTACGAGCAGTACTTC. The rearrangement uses TRBV29-1 and TRBJ2-7; 8 bases agree with TRBD1. Trimming removed 1 base from V and 2 bases from J; junction bases left unmatched: 1. Germline assignment: CDR1 SQVTM and CDR2 ANQGSEA. This CDR3 is 13 amino acids long.

This clonotype was detected only a few times. The J gene is TRBJ1-1, the V gene TRBV28; D uncertain. The CDR3 contains 13 residues. From germline, CDR1 is MDHEN and CDR2 SYDVKM. V gave up 2 bases and J gave up 4 bases, with 8 bases separating them. The CDR3 protein is CASSLMIATEAFF. For the CDR3, the DNA is TGTGCCAGCAGTTTAATGATAGCCACTGAAGCTTTCTTT.

Worth noting for this clonotype: A much larger clone differs from this one at a single base, so this may be a read error. V usage is TRBV25-1 and J usage is TRBJ2-7; 7 nucleotides agree with TRBD1. Looked up from germline, CDR1 is MGHDK and CDR2 is SYGVNS. After removal of 9 bases from V and 6 bases from J, the junction contained 5 bases not matched to a gene. CDR3 length: 11 residues. CDR3 nucleotide sequence: TGTGCCAGTCAAGGGGGCAGCGAGCAGTACTTC. Its translation: CASQGGSEQYF.

This clonotype was observed a handful of times. The CDR3 DNA follows: TGTGCCAGCAGCCCCCTGACTAGCGGGGCGCTCAATGAGCAGTTCTTC. Translation: CASSPLTSGALNEQFF. The chain is built from TRBV4-2 and TRBJ2-1; TRBD2 matches at 11 bases. The CDR3 is made up of 16 amino acids. V dropped 4 bases and J dropped 6; count of bases not matched to a gene: 8. Germline loops: CDR1 LGHNA, CDR2 YNFKEQ.